What follows are 11 T cell receptor beta chains derived from one specimen sequenced in a study of technical replicates of blood from several donors. Measured with immunoSEQ multiplex PCR; TCRdb has only the in-frame clones, and not every one. Among some 71,000 clones, approximately 97% were seen once, and the ten largest hold roughly 0.2%. Input material: T cells isolated from PBMCs. The receptors here all came from a human donor in good health.

The chain recombines TRBV5-1 with TRBJ1-1, with 7 bases lining up with TRBD1. Germline lookup yields CDR1 SGHRS and CDR2 YFSETQ. The CDR3 contains 15 residues. The V and J ends lost 9 bases and 2 bases, in that order; junction bases with no gene match: 13. The CDR3 loop reads CANRGQPHNNTEAFF. CDR3 coding DNA: TGCGCCAACCGGGGACAGCCCCATAACAACACTGAAGCTTTCTTT.

V usage is TRBV5-1 and J usage is TRBJ1-2; a weak D match, TRBD1 (6 bases). CDR3 length: 15 amino acids. Germline V gene lookup returns CDR1 SGHRS and CDR2 YFSETQ. The V gene lost 4 bases and the J gene lost 5 bases, with 18 bases spanning the gap. The CDR3 DNA sequence: TGCGCCAGCAGCCCTGGGGGGGCCCAAGGGTATGGCTACACCTTC. Translation: CASSPGGAQGYGYTF.

The chain carries TRBV6-1 and TRBJ1-3, with D tentatively TRBD1 (5 bases). Trimming removed 3 bases at V and 0 bases at J, with 9 bases between. Germline V gene lookup returns CDR1 MNHNS and CDR2 SASEGT. The CDR3 runs to 15 residues. The CDR3 sequence is CASSEIGVSGNTIYF. The CDR3 DNA reads TGTGCCAGCAGTGAGATAGGGGTCTCTGGAAACACCATATATTTT.

This chain joins TRBV5-1 and TRBJ2-3, with a weak D call TRBD2 (7 bases). This CDR3 spans 14 amino acids. Germline CDR1 reads SGHRS; CDR2 reads YFSETQ. CDR3 region: CAGGGMSSTDTQYF. The CDR3 DNA follows: TGCGCAGGGGGGGGTATGTCTAGCACAGATACGCAGTATTTT.

The chain employs TRBV4-1 and TRBJ1-5; 7 positions match TRBD1. The length of the CDR3 is 16 residues. J was trimmed by 4 bases and V by 0 bases; bases with no gene match: 6. Germline values: CDR1 MGHRA, CDR2 YSYEKL. Here the CDR3 reads CASSQDSGQVNQPQHF. The CDR3 nucleotides are TGCGCCAGCAGCCAAGACTCCGGACAGGTTAATCAGCCCCAGCATTTT.

The chain is built from TRBV11-2 and TRBJ2-5; 9 bases line up with TRBD1. With V trimmed by 5 bases and J by 5 bases, 3 bases remained unmatched. In germline, CDR1 is SGHAT, CDR2 FQNNGV. This CDR3 is built from 13 residues. The CDR3 spells CASSHGQGETQYF. In nucleotides, the CDR3 is TGTGCCAGCAGCCATGGACAGGGGGAGACCCAGTACTTC.

This chain joins TRBV11-2 and TRBJ2-2; TRBD1 is a possible D gene (6 bases). The V end lost 5 bases, the J end lost 2 bases, and 9 bases lay between the germline ends. The CDR3 length is 14 residues. Germline V gene lookup returns CDR1 SGHAT and CDR2 FQNNGV. CDR3 nucleotide sequence: TGTGCCAGCAGCGCGGACAGCAACACCGGGGAGCTGTTTTTT. Its protein product is CASSADSNTGELFF.

A note on this clone: One junction end disagrees with the germline gene, perhaps due to a read error. This chain uses TRBV6-5 with TRBJ1-1, with 7 nucleotides matching TRBD1. Germline lookup yields CDR1 MNHEY and CDR2 SVGAGI. The CDR3 has 15 amino acids. The CDR3: CASSHSRDSSYRAFF. CDR3 bases: TGTGCCAGCAGTCACTCCAGGGACAGTTCCTATAGGGCTTTCTTT.

This chain uses TRBV28 with TRBJ2-7; 8 nucleotides align to TRBD2. Germline V gene lookup returns CDR1 MDHEN and CDR2 SYDVKM. The CDR3 runs 15 residues. Trimming at V came to 5 bases and at J to 5 bases, leaving 11 bases not matched to a gene. The CDR3 DNA is TGTGCCAGCAGTCCTAAAGGACTAGCTCTTAACGAGCAGTACTTC. Encoded protein: CASSPKGLALNEQYF.

The chain is built from TRBV19 and TRBJ1-5; no clear D gene. The CDR3 is made up of 13 amino acids. The V and J ends lost 8 bases and 1 base respectively, with 9 bases between them. The V gene's germline CDR1 is LNHDA and CDR2 SQIVND (reference sequence). In nucleotides, the CDR3 is TGTGCCAGTGCGATCTGGAGCAATCAGCCCCAGCATTTT. Residues: CASAIWSNQPQHF.

The V call is TRBV5-4, the J call TRBJ2-1; TRBD1 agrees at 8 bases. V shed 5 bases and J 3 bases; nucleotides not matched to a gene: 7. CDR1 and CDR2 (germline): SGHNT, YYREEE (reference sequence). The CDR3 covers 15 residues. The CDR3 DNA is TGTGCCAGCAGACTAGACAGGGGCAGCTACAATGAGCAGTTCTTC. This gives the protein CASRLDRGSYNEQFF. The full variable domain, its missing parts supplied by reference TRBV5-4 and TRBJ2-1, is ETGVTQSPTHLIKTRGQQVTLRCSSQSGHNTVSWYQQALGQGPQFIFQYYREEENGRGNFPPRFSGLQFPNYSSELNVNALELDDSALYLCASRLDRGSYNEQFFGPGTRLTVL.